Described below is a single T cell receptor beta chain sequence and its context. CD4+ cells were split into CD45RA+ naive and CD45RA-negative memory subsets. The data were obtained in a study of shared clonotypes between healthy human individuals. The CDR3 extends over 18 amino acids. Germline CDR1 reads MNHEY; CDR2 reads SMNVEV (reference sequence). V shed 1 base, J shed 8 bases, and the junction held 12 bases outside the gene matches. In the authors' workflow: Filtering differed because ImmunoSEQ produced junction-only sequences that carried no quality scores. This table comes from immunoSEQ multiplex PCR, and its TCRdb copy is limited to in-frame clones, with some not included. Clone size and the V and J calls come from that table; the DNA yielded D and trimming. The repertoire holds around 1 million clones, with over 75% as singletons.

This TCR was sampled from a man in his late teens or twenties in good health. Sequencing was done on a sample of memory CD4+ T cells sorted from blood. Indicated subset: CD45RA-negative fraction. This sequence joins TRBV27 and TRBJ2-1, with TRBD2 matching 12 bases. DNA of the CDR3: TGTGCCAGCAGTTTATACCCGACCCGGCTAGCGGGGGGGCATGAGCAGTTCTTC. It specifies CASSLYPTRLAGGHEQFF.